This T cell receptor beta chain is drawn from a study of beta chain features in type 1 diabetes. Study results and caveats: The study found moderately but significantly shorter TCRB CDR3s in all four CD4+ subsets of Type 1 diabetes patients. Comparison showed that naive, central memory and Treg TCRB repertoires appeared more similar among patients than among healthy donors.

Worth noting for this clone: Antigen unknown.

Sequenced material consisted of expressed TCRB transcripts (all of the isolated RNA was reverse transcribed). Method: immunoSEQ multiplex PCR; TCRdb's copy keeps in-frame clones and lacks some. This table has approximately 250,000 clones, 14% appearing once. Sequenced: naive CD4+ T cells from blood. The TCR sequence derives from a woman aged 40 to 49 in good health.

The CDR3 sequence is CASSYLGRPYEQYF. The CDR3 nucleotides are TGTGCCAGCAGTTACTTAGGCAGGCCCTACGAGCAGTACTTC. The chain has TRBV6-5 and TRBJ2-7; D ambiguous. Trimming removed 1 base from V and 2 bases from J, with 9 bases in between. The CDR3 has 14 amino acids. Germline V gene sequence: CDR1 MNHEY, CDR2 SVGAGI.